This passage covers 20 T cell receptor beta chains from one sample sequenced in a study of blood T cell repertoires in COVID-19. The repertoire was sequenced with immunoSEQ multiplex PCR; TCRdb's copy has only in-frame clones and lacks some. The repertoire holds about 350,000 clones, about 90% seen once, with around 3.3% in the top ten. The specimen was peripheral blood. The receptors come from a woman under 30 who had recovered from COVID-19.

The rearrangement uses TRBV7-2 and TRBJ1-2; a possible D gene is TRBD1 (6 bases). The V gene lost 1 base and the J gene lost 13 bases, with 16 bases spanning the gap. Germline assignment: CDR1 SGHTA and CDR2 FQGNSA. The CDR3 has 13 amino acids. The CDR3 DNA sequence: TGTGCCAGCAGCTTAGACAGGGTCACAGGAAGCACCTTC. Its translation is CASSLDRVTGSTF.

V and J are TRBV3-1 (or the pseudogene TRBV3-2) and TRBJ1-5; 7 nucleotides align to TRBD1. The CDR3 contains 13 residues. The trim removed 4 bases at V and 5 bases at J, leaving 2 bases unmatched. The germline V gene has CDR1 LGHDT and CDR2 YNNKEL (reference sequence). CDR3 nucleotides: TGTGCCAGCAGCCCAGACAGGGATCAGCCCCAGCATTTT. This sequence encodes CASSPDRDQPQHF.

This chain links TRBV4-1 with TRBJ2-1, with 12 bases aligning to TRBD2. Looked up from germline, CDR1 is MGHRA and CDR2 is YSYEKL. CDR3 length equals 17 residues. The J segment lost 6 bases and the V segment lost 8 bases, leaving 14 bases of the junction unmatched. The CDR3, as DNA: TGCGCCAGCGCCCTCGCCCCACTAGCGGGAGGAGGCAATGAGCAGTTCTTC. It is translated as CASALAPLAGGGNEQFF.

The V and J genes are TRBV27 and TRBJ2-3; 7 nucleotides align to TRBD2. Germline V gene lookup returns CDR1 MNHEY and CDR2 SMNVEV (reference sequence). This CDR3 has 15 residues. Losses at the gene ends were 4 bases for V and 1 base for J; bases not matched to a gene: 5. The CDR3 DNA sequence: TGTGCCAGCAGTTCTCGGGGGAGGGGCACAGATACGCAGTATTTT. Protein product: CASSSRGRGTDTQYF.

The CDR3 nucleotides read TGTGCCAGCAACCCTGGAGCCACCCGGGAGACCCAGTACTTC. Its translation: CASNPGATRETQYF. The chain couples TRBV11-3 to TRBJ2-5; D ambiguous. Trimming pared 7 bases from V and 5 bases from J, leaving 17 bases between. The V gene's germline CDR1 is SGHNT and CDR2 YENEEA. This CDR3 region has 14 residues.

J is TRBJ2-5 and V is TRBV7-9; 9 bases match TRBD1. The V gene end was trimmed by 3 bases and the J gene end by 0 bases; junction bases not matched to a gene: 2. The V gene's germline CDR1 is SEHNR and CDR2 FQNEAQ (reference sequence). The CDR3 has 15 residues. In nucleotides, the CDR3 is TGTGCCAGCAGCTTGGGGGACAGGGACCAAGAGACCCAGTACTTC. Protein product: CASSLGDRDQETQYF.

This chain uses TRBV5-4 with TRBJ1-6, with no clear D. CDR1 SGHNT and CDR2 YYREEE come from the germline V gene (reference sequence). The V and J ends lost 0 bases and 8 bases respectively, with 6 bases between them. The CDR3 is made up of 13 amino acids. The CDR3 here is CASSLAGDSPLHF. In nucleotides, the CDR3 is TGTGCCAGCAGCTTGGCGGGTGATTCACCCCTCCACTTT.

This rearrangement joins TRBV2 to TRBJ2-2; 8 bases are a match to TRBD2. The CDR3 contains 13 residues. Germline-derived CDR1 and CDR2 are SNHLY and FYNNEI. The V and J ends lost 7 bases and 5 bases, in that order; junction bases with no gene match: 3. CDR3 in DNA: TGTGCCAGCAAAGCGGGAGAGACCGGGGAGCTGTTTTTT. Its translation: CASKAGETGELFF.

The CDR3 sequence is CASSYSFGLEGTEAFF. CDR3 nucleotides: TGTGCCAGCAGTTACTCGTTCGGGTTGGAGGGCACTGAAGCTTTCTTT. The rearrangement links TRBV6-5 to TRBJ1-1, with D unclear. The CDR3 spans 16 residues. Trimming removed 0 bases from V and 4 bases from J, with 15 bases in between. Germline loops: CDR1 MNHEY, CDR2 SVGAGI.

As regards this clone: This sample also contains other DNA sequences that code for the same CDR3. The CDR3 loop is CASSLGQNTDTQYF. In nucleotides, the CDR3 is TGTGCCAGCAGCTTAGGGCAGAACACAGATACGCAGTATTTT. The chain combines TRBV7-2 with TRBJ2-3; D is uncertain. Germline loops: CDR1 SGHTA, CDR2 FQGNSA. The V end lost 1 base, the J end lost 2 bases, and 7 bases lay between the germline ends. The CDR3 loop spans 14 amino acids.

The genes are TRBV18 and TRBJ2-3; the match to TRBD1 covers 10 bases. Germline-derived CDR1 and CDR2 are KGHSH and LQKENI. CDR3 length equals 17 residues. V gave up 4 bases and J gave up 3 bases; unmatched junction bases: 10. The chain's CDR3 is CASSLGTGDRRTDTQYF. The CDR3 region has the DNA TGTGCCAGCTCACTCGGGACAGGGGATCGTAGGACAGATACGCAGTATTTT. Full variable domain (remainder filled in from reference TRBV18 and TRBJ2-3): NAGVMQNPRHLVRRRGQEARLRCSPMKGHSHVYWYRQLPEEGLKFMVYLQKENIIDESGMPKERFSAEFPKEGPSILRIQQVVRGDSAAYFCASSLGTGDRRTDTQYFGPGTRLTVL.

The gene calls are TRBV19 and TRBJ1-1, with TRBD1 as a possible D gene (5 bases). V lost 5 bases, J lost 1 base, and 11 bases lay in between. This CDR3 comprises 14 residues. Per germline, CDR1 LNHDA and CDR2 SQIVND (reference sequence). The CDR3 region is CASSPETGNTEAFF. The CDR3 region has the DNA TGTGCCAGTAGTCCCGAAACAGGGAACACTGAAGCTTTCTTT.

The V and J genes are TRBV7-9 and TRBJ2-2; maybe TRBD1 (5 bases). V was pared by 1 base and J by 5 bases, with 17 bases between. The germline V gene encodes CDR1 SEHNR and CDR2 FQNEAQ (reference sequence). The CDR3 has 17 amino acids. Here the CDR3 DNA reads TGTGCCAGCAGCTTAGAGGTTCCAGGGAAAAATACCGGGGAGCTGTTTTTT. The encoded protein is CASSLEVPGKNTGELFF.

This chain connects TRBV19 to TRBJ1-1; 7 bases align to TRBD1. Losses at the gene ends were 5 bases for V and 0 bases for J; bases not matched to a gene: 6. The CDR3 sequence is 15 residues long. CDR1 and CDR2 from the germline V gene are LNHDA and SQIVND (reference sequence). The CDR3 region is CASSVRQGLNTEAFF. CDR3 nucleotide sequence: TGTGCCAGTAGTGTAAGACAGGGATTGAACACTGAAGCTTTCTTT.

This chain links TRBV4-3 with TRBJ1-2; 8 nucleotides align to TRBD1. The CDR3 is 15 amino acids. Germline lookup yields CDR1 LGHNA and CDR2 YSLEER. V was clipped by 4 bases and J by 2 bases; unmatched bases: 6. CDR3 DNA: TGCGCCAGCAGCCCACGGACAGGGACGAACTATGGCTACACCTTC. The encoded protein is CASSPRTGTNYGYTF.

V and J are TRBV11-3 and TRBJ2-1; TRBD2 matches at 12 bases. Germline CDR1 SGHNT, CDR2 YENEEA. This CDR3 comprises 19 residues. J was trimmed by 8 bases and V by 0 bases; bases with no gene match: 14. CDR3 DNA: TGTGCCAGCAGCTTAGAAACCCAGGGGACTAGCGGGCTTGCGGATGAGCAGTTCTTC. This sequence encodes CASSLETQGTSGLADEQFF.

The chain is built from TRBV11-2 and TRBJ2-7; 10 bases match TRBD2. The germline V gene has CDR1 SGHAT and CDR2 FQNNGV. This CDR3 is built from 15 residues. V lost 5 bases, J lost 6 bases, and 10 bases stayed unmatched. The CDR3 DNA reads TGTGCCAGCAGCCAGCCAGCGGGAGGGCCGAGCGAGCAGTACGTC. The encoded protein is CASSQPAGGPSEQYV.

V gene TRBV29-1 combines with J gene TRBJ2-4; TRBD2 is a possible D gene (6 bases). The germline V gene encodes CDR1 SQVTM and CDR2 ANQGSEA. V was shortened by 3 bases and J by 1 base, with 13 bases between the two germline ends. The CDR3 is 15 amino acids. In DNA, the CDR3 is TGCAGCGTTGAGGTCTCGGGGGTGGCCAAAAACATTCAGTACTTC. Encoded protein: CSVEVSGVAKNIQYF.

The rearrangement joins TRBV11-3 to TRBJ2-4; the D is unclear. Per the germline V gene, CDR1 is SGHNT and CDR2 is YENEEA. The V and J ends lost 3 bases and 0 bases respectively, with 15 bases between them. The CDR3 spans 17 residues. The CDR3 DNA is TGTGCCAGCAGCTTGTGGCAGACACGGCAAGCCAAAAACATTCAGTACTTC. It translates to CASSLWQTRQAKNIQYF.

This chain uses TRBV18 with TRBJ1-3; 8 bases are a match to TRBD1. The length of the CDR3 is 16 residues. CDR1 and CDR2 from the germline V gene are KGHSH and LQKENI. V dropped 5 bases and J dropped 2; count of bases not matched to a gene: 8. CDR3: CASSMYSGGPGNTIYF. CDR3 coding DNA: TGTGCCAGCTCAATGTACTCAGGGGGCCCTGGAAACACCATATATTTT.